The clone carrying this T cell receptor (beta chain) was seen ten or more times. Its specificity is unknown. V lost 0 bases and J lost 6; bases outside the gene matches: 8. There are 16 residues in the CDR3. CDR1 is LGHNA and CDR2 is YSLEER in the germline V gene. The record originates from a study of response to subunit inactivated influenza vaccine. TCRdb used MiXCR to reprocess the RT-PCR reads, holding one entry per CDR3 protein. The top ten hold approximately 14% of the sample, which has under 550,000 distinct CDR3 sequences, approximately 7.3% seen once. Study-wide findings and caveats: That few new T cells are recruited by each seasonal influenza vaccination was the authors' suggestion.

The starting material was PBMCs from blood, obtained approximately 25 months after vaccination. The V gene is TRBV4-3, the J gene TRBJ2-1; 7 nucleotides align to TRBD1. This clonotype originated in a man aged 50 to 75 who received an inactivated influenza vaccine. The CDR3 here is CASSQEVQGLVNEQFF. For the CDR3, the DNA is TGCGCCAGCAGCCAAGAGGTACAGGGGCTGGTCAATGAGCAGTTCTTC.